This T cell receptor beta chain was found in a study of blood T cell repertoires in COVID-19. Overall study: Researchers got acute and convalescent COVID-19 samples from the United States, Italy and Spain. From T cells, B-cell-depleted T cells, or PBMCs came the material, which was cDNA or gDNA.

As originally analysed: Estimation of nucleated cell counts relied on the amplification of reference gene primers. Produced via immunoSEQ multiplex PCR; TCRdb's table is partial and in-frame only. From that table come the V and J calls and clone size; the DNA was used to work out D and trimming. Here the sample spans 380,000 or so clones, 89% being singletons. Germline V gene lookup returns CDR1 SGHVS and CDR2 FNYEAQ. Trimming stripped 4 bases from V and 4 bases from J, with 8 bases between. The CDR3 runs to 13 residues. The sequence was collected from a man aged 35-49 years with acute or convalescent COVID-19. Sequencing used peripheral blood. The chain uses TRBV7-6 and TRBJ2-1, with a tentative D call TRBD1 (6 bases). For the CDR3, the DNA is TGTGCCAGCAGCTACGACAGGTACAATGAGCAGTTCTTC. Its protein is CASSYDRYNEQFF.